These 18 T cell receptor beta chains originate from one sample sequenced in a study of blood T cell repertoires in COVID-19. Method: immunoSEQ multiplex PCR; TCRdb's copy keeps in-frame clones and lacks some. This table holds approximately 240,000 clones, roughly nine tenths found once. The specimen sequenced was PBMCs or T cells enriched from blood (not recorded which). All receptors come from a woman in her 50s in a cohort exposed to, infected with or recovered from COVID-19 (not recorded which).

The rearrangement uses TRBV18 and TRBJ2-7, with D uncertain. Per germline, CDR1 KGHSH and CDR2 LQKENI. With 5 bases removed from V and 0 bases from J, the gap between germline ends came to 8 bases. The CDR3 is 13 residues long. CDR3 bases: TGTGCCAGCTCAGGAAGGAGCTCCTACGAGCAGTACTTC. Translating it yields CASSGRSSYEQYF.

The chain has TRBV30 and TRBJ1-2; weak D call: TRBD1 (5 bases). V was clipped by 3 bases and J by 8 bases, with 13 bases between them. The CDR3 extends over 12 amino acids. Germline V lookup: CDR1 GTSNPN, CDR2 SVGIG (reference sequence). In DNA form, the CDR3 reads TGTGCCTGGAGGACAGTTCTGTGGGGCTACACCTTC. It encodes CAWRTVLWGYTF.

CDR3: CASSVGSTSSYEQYF. The CDR3 DNA sequence: TGTGCCAGCAGTGTGGGGAGCACCAGCTCCTACGAGCAGTACTTC. The chain uses TRBV7-9 and TRBJ2-7; tentatively, D is TRBD2 (5 bases). The V gene lost 6 bases and the J gene lost 0 bases, with 15 bases spanning the gap. This CDR3 is built from 15 residues. In germline, CDR1 is SEHNR, CDR2 FQNEAQ (reference sequence). Complete variable domain (other parts from reference TRBV7-9 and TRBJ2-7): DTGVSQNPRHKITKRGQNVTFRCDPISEHNRLYWYRQTLGQGPEFLTYFQNEAQLEKSRLLSDRFSAERPKGSFSTLEIQRTEQGDSAMYLCASSVGSTSSYEQYFGPGTRLTVT.

The chain is built from TRBV5-1 and TRBJ2-6; TRBD1 might be the D (5 bases). Germline assignment: CDR1 SGHRS and CDR2 YFSETQ. Trimming stripped 4 bases from V and 2 bases from J, with 7 bases between. The CDR3 is 14 amino acids. CDR3 amino acids: CASSLTAGANVLTF. As DNA, the CDR3 is TGCGCCAGCAGCCTGACAGCTGGGGCCAACGTCCTGACTTTC.

The chain uses TRBV6-4 and TRBJ2-3; 13 nucleotides match TRBD2. The J segment lost 4 bases and the V segment lost 2 bases, leaving 0 bases of the junction unmatched. Germline V CDR1 and CDR2: MRHNA, SNTAGT. The CDR3 consists of 15 residues. CDR3 loop: CASSDTSGGADTQYF. CDR3 nucleotides: TGTGCCAGCAGTGACACTAGCGGGGGGGCAGATACGCAGTATTTT.

The CDR3 here is CSGGGLHEQFF. DNA of the CDR3: TGCAGTGGAGGGGGCCTTCATGAGCAGTTCTTC. The V and J genes are TRBV20-1 and TRBJ2-1; 7 bases match TRBD1. The CDR3 covers 11 residues. Per germline, CDR1 DFQATT and CDR2 SNEGSKA (reference sequence). Trimming at V came to 7 bases and at J to 8 bases, leaving 5 bases not matched to a gene.

V usage is TRBV9 and J usage is TRBJ2-1, with TRBD2 matching over 7 bases. The CDR3 is 13 residues long. Per the germline V gene, CDR1 is SGDLS and CDR2 is YYNGEE. V lost 4 bases, J lost 11 bases, and 9 bases stayed unmatched. The CDR3 reads CASSLHTGTKQFF. CDR3 in DNA: TGTGCCAGCAGCCTCCACACCGGGACTAAGCAGTTCTTC.

The rearrangement joins TRBV10-1 to TRBJ1-2; 8 bases are shared with TRBD1. The CDR3 extends over 14 amino acids. Germline V gives CDR1 WNHNN, CDR2 SYGVQD (reference sequence). V gave up 8 bases and J gave up 1 base; unmatched junction bases: 6. Written as DNA, the CDR3 is TGCGCCAGCCGCGACAGGGGTTATAACTATGGCTACACCTTC. This sequence encodes CASRDRGYNYGYTF.

The chain uses TRBV2 and TRBJ1-1, with D possibly being TRBD1 (6 bases). CDR3 length equals 15 residues. The germline gives CDR1 SNHLY, CDR2 FYNNEI. Trimming stripped 6 bases from V and 1 base from J, with 15 bases between. CDR3 residues: CASSKYQGSNTEAFF. The CDR3, as DNA: TGTGCCAGCAGCAAATACCAGGGGTCGAACACTGAAGCTTTCTTT.

This clone was seen only a few times. The V and J genes are TRBV9 and TRBJ1-6, with 7 bases fitting TRBD1. The V gene end was trimmed by 0 bases and the J gene end by 8 bases; junction bases not matched to a gene: 14. Per the germline V gene, CDR1 is SGDLS and CDR2 is YYNGEE. The CDR3 runs to 18 residues. CDR3 coding DNA: TGTGCCAGCAGCGTAGATTCGTTGGGACTCCAGGGGGATTCACCCCTCCACTTT. It specifies CASSVDSLGLQGDSPLHF.

This clone showed up just a few times. The chain combines TRBV28 with TRBJ1-5; TRBD1 matches 8 bases. Germline V gene data show CDR1 as MDHEN and CDR2 as SYDVKM. There are 13 residues in the CDR3. Trimming removed 10 bases from V and 5 bases from J; junction bases left unmatched: 7. The CDR3 spells CAIGDRGYQPQHF. CDR3 DNA sequence: TGTGCCATTGGCGACAGGGGCTATCAGCCCCAGCATTTT.

J is TRBJ2-4 and V is TRBV29-1, with 9 bases identical to TRBD1. The CDR3 length is 13 residues. V lost 7 bases, J lost 6 bases, and 7 bases stayed unmatched. CDR1 is SQVTM, CDR2 ANQGSEA, per germline. Here the CDR3 reads CSAARGQGNIQYF. The DNA of the CDR3 is TGCAGCGCCGCTAGGGGACAGGGAAACATTCAGTACTTC.

This chain joins TRBV19 and TRBJ1-2, with a possible D match to TRBD1 (5 bases). Germline V gene data show CDR1 as LNHDA and CDR2 as SQIVND (reference sequence). This CDR3 spans 17 amino acids. Trimming left V 5 bases short and J 0 bases short, with 19 bases between. DNA for the CDR3: TGTGCCAGTAGTCTACTCCTAGGACATGTGACTAACTATGGCTACACCTTC. It translates to CASSLLLGHVTNYGYTF.

This chain uses TRBV7-2 with TRBJ1-3; D not resolved. The CDR3 sequence is 16 residues long. The germline V gene encodes CDR1 SGHTA and CDR2 FQGNSA. V was shortened by 2 bases and J by 0 bases, with 11 bases between the two germline ends. The CDR3, as DNA: TGTGCCAGCAGCTTAAATCAACAGAGCTCTGGAAACACCATATATTTT. It specifies CASSLNQQSSGNTIYF.

The chain couples TRBV3-1 (or the pseudogene TRBV3-2) to TRBJ1-3; D ambiguous. Germline assignment: CDR1 LGHDT and CDR2 YNNKEL (reference sequence). With 0 bases removed from V and 3 bases from J, the gap between germline ends came to 3 bases. This CDR3 is built from 13 residues. CDR3 sequence reads: CASSQDGGNTIYF. For the CDR3, the DNA is TGTGCCAGCAGCCAAGACGGTGGAAACACCATATATTTT.

The gene calls are TRBV5-4 and TRBJ2-7, with 9 nucleotides matching TRBD1. V was pared by 4 bases and J by 3 bases, with 5 bases of the junction left unmatched. From germline, CDR1 is SGHNT and CDR2 YYREEE (reference sequence). The CDR3 contains 14 residues. The CDR3 bases are TGTGCCAGCAGCCGGGACAGGGCCGGCTACGAGCAGTACTTC. Translated: CASSRDRAGYEQYF.

The chain combines TRBV7-6 with TRBJ1-1; no reliable D call. The germline V gene encodes CDR1 SGHVS and CDR2 FNYEAQ. CDR3 length equals 12 residues. V was clipped by 5 bases and J by 7 bases, with 11 bases between them. The CDR3 here is CASSQTGVEAFF. The DNA of the CDR3 is TGTGCCAGCAGCCAAACGGGAGTTGAAGCTTTCTTT.

The V call is TRBV7-9, the J call TRBJ2-1, with 7 bases identical to TRBD1. This CDR3 is 16 amino acids long. Germline V gives CDR1 SEHNR, CDR2 FQNEAQ (reference sequence). Trimming removed 1 base from V and 0 bases from J; junction bases left unmatched: 3. CDR3: CASSLGGQVSYNEQFF. In DNA, the CDR3 is TGTGCCAGCAGCTTAGGTGGACAGGTCTCCTACAATGAGCAGTTCTTC.